These 20 T cell receptor beta chains were sequenced from one sample in a study of T cells in Graves' hyperthyroidism and ophthalmopathy. Regions amplified from RNA transcripts were the TCR beta CDR3 regions. Primed by the HTBI set, a first-round RT-PCR was run on the TCR CDR3. TCRdb re-called the multiplex PCR reads with MiXCR, one entry per CDR3 protein. The table shows 300,000 to 400,000 distinct CDR3 sequences, with 14% occurring only once. The sample comprised blood. The origin of the receptors is an older woman with Graves' hyperthyroidism.

This clonotype was picked up a small number of times. J is TRBJ2-7 and V is TRBV4-1; 8 bases line up with TRBD1. CDR1 MGHRA and CDR2 YSYEKL come from the germline V gene. J was trimmed by 2 bases and V by 4 bases; bases with no gene match: 13. CDR3 length: 17 residues. The CDR3: CASSLRSSGTGPYEQYF. In DNA, the CDR3 is TGCGCCAGCAGCCTTCGGTCGTCGGGGACAGGTCCCTACGAGCAGTACTTC.

There are many counts of this clonotype. J is TRBJ1-5 and V is TRBV24-1; D might be TRBD1 (5 bases). V lost 4 bases and J 1 base, leaving 13 bases between the germline ends. CDR1 KGHDR and CDR2 SFDVKD come from the germline V gene. CDR3 size: 16 residues. CDR3: CATSDSREMSNQPQHF. The CDR3 bases are TGTGCCACCAGTGACTCCAGGGAGATGAGCAATCAGCCCCAGCATTTT.

The chain carries TRBV7-9 and TRBJ1-6; D unresolved. CDR3 size: 16 residues. With 5 bases removed from V and 1 base from J, the gap between germline ends came to 12 bases. Germline V gene sequence: CDR1 SEHNR, CDR2 FQNEAQ (reference sequence). The CDR3 here is CASSLGSGSYNSPLHF. The CDR3 DNA follows: TGTGCCAGCAGCCTCGGATCTGGATCCTATAATTCACCCCTCCACTTT.

Many counts were recorded for this clonotype. J is TRBJ2-3 and V is TRBV12-3 or TRBV12-4; no clear D. V was shortened by 3 bases and J by 2 bases, with 9 bases between the two germline ends. The CDR3 is 14 amino acids. The CDR3 DNA reads as TGTGCCAGCAGTTTGGATCAATCCACAGATACGCAGTATTTT. Translating gives CASSLDQSTDTQYF.

Only a few counts were recorded for this clonotype. The V and J genes are TRBV19 and TRBJ2-1, with D possibly being TRBD2 (6 bases). This CDR3 is built from 16 residues. Trimming shortened V by 6 bases and J by 0 bases, and 15 bases separated the two germline ends. Germline CDR1 is LNHDA and CDR2 is SQIVND (reference sequence). This chain's CDR3 is CASSAGTSRSYNEQFF. The DNA for the CDR3 is TGTGCCAGTAGCGCTGGGACTTCCCGCTCCTACAATGAGCAGTTCTTC.

This clonotype was observed a handful of times. V usage is TRBV9 and J usage is TRBJ2-5; TRBD1 aligns across 9 bases. CDR3 size: 15 residues. CDR1 and CDR2 from the germline V gene are SGDLS and YYNGEE. After removal of 3 bases from V and 5 bases from J, the junction contained 8 bases not matched to a gene. CDR3 in DNA: TGTGCCAGCAGCGAGCCCGGGACAGGGTGGGAGACCCAGTACTTC. It yields the protein CASSEPGTGWETQYF.

This clonotype has at least ten counts. The V and J genes are TRBV12-3 or TRBV12-4 and TRBJ2-2; D is unclear. The V end was cut by 2 bases, the J end by 4 bases, with 11 bases between. The CDR3 extends over 15 amino acids. The chain's CDR3 is CASSLQLVGTGELFF. The CDR3 coding sequence is TGTGCCAGCAGTTTACAGCTAGTTGGCACCGGGGAGCTGTTTTTT.

This chain links TRBV24-1 with TRBJ1-2, with D hard to call. The CDR3 has 12 amino acids. The germline V gene has CDR1 KGHDR and CDR2 SFDVKD. Trimming shortened V by 4 bases and J by 5 bases, and 7 bases separated the two germline ends. The CDR3 sequence is CATSEEGYGYTF. CDR3 coding DNA: TGTGCCACCAGTGAGGAGGGATATGGCTACACCTTC.

Ten or more counts support this clonotype. The genes are TRBV5-1 and TRBJ1-3; 7 nucleotides align to TRBD1. Germline V gene data show CDR1 as SGHRS and CDR2 as YFSETQ. CDR3 length: 17 residues. Trimming removed 4 bases from V and 0 bases from J; junction bases left unmatched: 10. CDR3 DNA sequence: TGCGCCAGCAGCCGGAGTCTCGACAGGGACTCTGGAAACACCATATATTTT. Translating gives CASSRSLDRDSGNTIYF.

This clonotype was detected many times. This chain links TRBV18 with TRBJ1-5, with D perhaps matching TRBD1 (5 bases). V lost 0 bases and J lost 4, with 10 bases in between. The germline gives CDR1 KGHSH, CDR2 LQKENI. The CDR3 runs 15 residues. The CDR3 nucleotides read TGTGCCAGCTCACCACCGGGGAGGGGAAATCAGCCCCAGCATTTT. Translated, it gives CASSPPGRGNQPQHF.

This clonotype has ten or more counts. J is TRBJ2-5 and V is TRBV12-3 or TRBV12-4; 7 positions match TRBD2. This CDR3 has 14 residues. After removal of 6 bases from V and 3 bases from J, the junction contained 7 bases not matched to a gene. Written as DNA, the CDR3 is TGTGCCAGCAGCCCCCCTCGGGAGGAAGAGACCCAGTACTTC. This gives the protein CASSPPREEETQYF.

The rearrangement uses TRBV2 and TRBJ1-2; the D is unclear. With 6 bases removed from V and 8 bases from J, the gap between germline ends came to 16 bases. Germline assignment: CDR1 SNHLY and CDR2 FYNNEI. There are 13 residues in the CDR3. CDR3 nucleotides: TGTGCCAGCAGCCAAAAAAGGGCCGGGGGCTACACCTTC. Translating it yields CASSQKRAGGYTF.

The table lists this clonotype with many counts. The chain uses TRBV20-1 and TRBJ1-4; D remains ambiguous. CDR1 and CDR2 (germline): DFQATT, SNEGSKA (reference sequence). This CDR3 spans 11 amino acids. The V end was cut by 3 bases, the J end by 8 bases, with 7 bases between. CDR3 DNA: TGCAGTGCTAGTCTGTCGGAAAAACTGTTTTTT. Its protein is CSASLSEKLFF.

This clonotype showed up many times. The chain carries TRBV6-4 and TRBJ2-3; 7 nucleotides agree with TRBD1. Germline V gene data show CDR1 as MRHNA and CDR2 as SNTAGT. This CDR3 is built from 15 residues. V lost 8 bases to trimming and J lost 1 base; unmatched junction nucleotides: 9. In nucleotides, the CDR3 is TGTGCCAGCGGGGAGAGAGGGACAGGCACAGATACGCAGTATTTT. This codes for CASGERGTGTDTQYF.

In regard to this clonotype: A much larger clone lies a single base off, so this may be a read error. This chain connects TRBV5-1 to TRBJ2-3; 9 nucleotides align to TRBD1. Germline lookup yields CDR1 SGHRS and CDR2 YFSETQ. The CDR3 extends over 16 amino acids. CDR3 sequence: CVSSGGQGTVTDTQYF. The DNA for the CDR3 is TGCGTCAGCAGCGGAGGACAGGGGACCGTCACAGATACGCAGTATTTT. Together with reference TRBV5-1 and TRBJ2-3, the CDR3 gives the full variable domain: KAGVTQTPRYLIKTRGQQVTLSCSPISGHRSVSWYQQTPGQGLQFLFEYFSETQRNKGNFPGRFSGRQFSNSRSEMNVSTLELGDSALYLCVSSGGQGTVTDTQYFGPGTRLTVL.

Many counts were recorded for this clonotype. The chain combines TRBV20-1 with TRBJ2-7, with a weak D call TRBD1 (5 bases). V dropped 0 bases and J dropped 1 base, with 10 bases sitting between them. Germline values: CDR1 DFQATT, CDR2 SNEGSKA (reference sequence). There are 14 residues in the CDR3. CDR3: CSARDQRQSYEQYF. The CDR3 region has the DNA TGCAGTGCTAGAGATCAGCGACAGTCCTACGAGCAGTACTTC.

The chain employs TRBV9 and TRBJ2-6; 9 bases map to TRBD1. J lost 4 bases, V lost 3 bases, and 5 bases had no gene match. CDR3 length equals 16 residues. Germline CDR1 SGDLS, CDR2 YYNGEE. The CDR3: CASSAGTGLGANVLTF. CDR3 DNA sequence: TGTGCCAGCAGCGCCGGGACAGGGCTGGGGGCCAACGTCCTGACTTTC.

This clonotype was counted at least ten times. The chain recombines TRBV12-3 or TRBV12-4 with TRBJ1-4; D remains unclear. The CDR3 sequence is 15 residues long. The V gene lost 6 bases and the J gene lost 5 bases, with 16 bases spanning the gap. The CDR3, as DNA: TGTGCCAGCAGGCAGAGACTGGTGGGGAATGAAAAACTGTTTTTT. As protein: CASRQRLVGNEKLFF.

Here the CDR3 DNA reads TGCAGTGCTACCTTCCCCCGGACAGGGTCCTACGAGCAGTACTTC. Its translation is CSATFPRTGSYEQYF. This chain uses TRBV20-1 with TRBJ2-7, with 8 bases lining up with TRBD1. The V segment lost 4 bases and the J segment 1 base; nucleotides outside the gene matches: 9. Germline values: CDR1 DFQATT, CDR2 SNEGSKA (reference sequence). The length of the CDR3 is 15 residues.

The chain carries TRBV19 and TRBJ1-3; D is uncertain. Per the germline V gene, CDR1 is LNHDA and CDR2 is SQIVND (reference sequence). V was pared by 1 base and J by 0 bases, with 10 bases between. The CDR3 covers 16 residues. This CDR3 is CASSIGRSSSGNTIYF. The CDR3 nucleotides read TGTGCCAGTAGTATAGGCCGTTCGAGCTCTGGAAACACCATATATTTT.